These 12 T cell receptor beta chains were sequenced from one sample in a study of shared clonotypes between healthy human individuals. Repertoires were generated with immunoSEQ multiplex PCR, while TCRdb's copy carries only in-frame clones and drops some. Of approximately 2.5 million clones listed, roughly 93% are singletons. Sequences were obtained from naive CD4+ T cells from PBMCs. Described subset: CD45RA+ positively selected. Receptor source: a man aged 18-30 years in good health. Some clones in this sample may be carry-over from other donors' samples.

This clone was seen just once. The chain has TRBV28 and TRBJ1-1; D possibly corresponds to TRBD1 (5 bases). Per the germline V gene, CDR1 is MDHEN and CDR2 is SYDVKM. CDR3 length: 15 residues. The V gene lost 9 bases and the J gene lost 1 base, with 18 bases spanning the gap. CDR3 bases: TGTGCCAGTGGGCAGGGTGTGTGGCGGAACACTGAAGCTTTCTTT. It codes for CASGQGVWRNTEAFF.

This clone was seen just once. Different DNA sequences within this sample yield the same CDR3. The chain employs TRBV5-1 and TRBJ1-1; D may be TRBD1 (5 bases). The CDR3 is 14 residues long. Germline V lookup: CDR1 SGHRS, CDR2 YFSETQ. The V end was cut by 0 bases, the J end by 4 bases, with 10 bases between. CDR3 sequence (DNA): TGCGCCAGCAGCTTGGCTGGGGGATTCACTGAAGCTTTCTTT. Protein sequence: CASSLAGGFTEAFF.

The V call is TRBV2, the J call TRBJ2-1; D possibly corresponds to TRBD2 (6 bases). CDR3 length: 14 amino acids. The V gene's germline CDR1 is SNHLY and CDR2 FYNNEI. Deletions cut 4 bases from V and 4 bases from J, with 11 bases between. The CDR3 loop reads CASSGLGGYNEQFF. The CDR3 bases are TGTGCCAGCAGTGGGCTGGGGGGATACAATGAGCAGTTCTTC.

The genes are TRBV11-2 and TRBJ1-4; 8 bases are shared with TRBD1. Germline V gene data show CDR1 as SGHAT and CDR2 as FQNNGV. After removal of 5 bases from V and 6 bases from J, the junction contained 8 bases not matched to a gene. The CDR3 extends over 15 amino acids. CDR3 nucleotides: TGTGCCAGCAGCCCAGGCGGGACAGGCTATGAAAAACTGTTTTTT. It specifies CASSPGGTGYEKLFF. Filled out from reference TRBV11-2 and TRBJ1-4, the complete variable domain reads EAGVAQSPRYKIIEKRQSVAFWCNPISGHATLYWYQQILGQGPKLLIQFQNNGVVDDSQLPKDRFSAERLKGVDSTLKIQPAKLEDSAVYLCASSPGGTGYEKLFFGSGTQLSVL.

The table lists this clone with a count of one. The chain joins TRBV5-1 to TRBJ1-5; possibly TRBD1 for D (6 bases). CDR1 SGHRS and CDR2 YFSETQ come from the germline V gene. The V gene lost 4 bases and the J gene lost 2 bases, with 13 bases spanning the gap. CDR3 length: 15 amino acids. In DNA, the CDR3 is TGCGCCAGCAGCATTTCGGGGGCCGGCAATCAGCCCCAGCATTTT. It translates to CASSISGAGNQPQHF.

This clone was found a few times. The sample holds other DNA sequences that translate to the same CDR3. V and J are TRBV7-2 and TRBJ2-5; D gene uncertain. Germline lookup yields CDR1 SGHTA and CDR2 FQGNSA. The CDR3 sequence is 12 residues long. V lost 1 base and J 3 bases, leaving 3 bases between the germline ends. The CDR3 coding sequence is TGTGCCAGCAGCTTAGTAAAAGAGACCCAGTACTTC. Protein sequence: CASSLVKETQYF.

This clone was detected only a few times. Other nucleotide sequences from this sample produce the same CDR3. The V gene is TRBV11-2, the J gene TRBJ1-2; 7 bases are a match to TRBD1. With 5 bases clipped from V and 2 bases from J, the junction kept 2 bases outside the gene matches. CDR3 length: 13 amino acids. The V gene's germline CDR1 is SGHAT and CDR2 FQNNGV. The CDR3: CASSPTGNYGYTF. CDR3 DNA: TGTGCCAGCAGCCCGACAGGGAACTATGGCTACACCTTC.

This clone was detected once. The genes are TRBV7-9 and TRBJ2-1; 13 bases fit TRBD2. Germline CDR1 reads SEHNR; CDR2 reads FQNEAQ (reference sequence). V lost 6 bases to trimming and J lost 0 bases; unmatched junction nucleotides: 11. The CDR3 is 19 amino acids. DNA for the CDR3: TGTGCCAGCAGTCAGAACCCCGGGACTAGCGGGAACTCCTACAATGAGCAGTTCTTC. Translation: CASSQNPGTSGNSYNEQFF.

The V call is TRBV18, the J call TRBJ1-4; 8 nucleotides line up with TRBD1. Unmatched junction bases numbered 6, after V lost 4 bases and J lost 8 bases. Germline CDR1 and CDR2: KGHSH and LQKENI. The CDR3 spans 14 residues. CDR3 sequence: CASSRGQAGEKLFF. CDR3 nucleotides: TGTGCCAGCTCACGGGGACAGGCGGGGGAAAAACTGTTTTTT.

In regard to this clone: The same CDR3 also results from other DNA sequences found in this sample. The chain recombines TRBV5-1 with TRBJ2-2; no clear D gene. The V gene lost 0 bases and the J gene lost 6 bases, with 6 bases spanning the gap. CDR3 size: 13 residues. Germline assignment: CDR1 SGHRS and CDR2 YFSETQ. The CDR3 DNA is TGCGCCAGCAGCTTGGGATCACCCGGGGAGCTGTTTTTT. It encodes CASSLGSPGELFF. Looking up the rest from reference TRBV5-1 and TRBJ2-2 gives the full variable domain: KAGVTQTPRYLIKTRGQQVTLSCSPISGHRSVSWYQQTPGQGLQFLFEYFSETQRNKGNFPGRFSGRQFSNSRSEMNVSTLELGDSALYLCASSLGSPGELFFGEGSRLTVL.

The CDR3 spells CASGQVVAFF. As DNA, the CDR3 is TGTGCCAGCGGTCAGGTTGTGGCTTTCTTT. The rearrangement links TRBV2 to TRBJ1-1; D unresolved. The CDR3 is 10 residues long. Between the trimmed V and J ends, which lost 8 bases and 11 bases, there was a span of 12 bases. Germline-derived CDR1 and CDR2 are SNHLY and FYNNEI.

The chain has TRBV5-1 and TRBJ2-7; tentative D call: TRBD1 (6 bases). This CDR3 contains 16 residues. Germline CDR1 is SGHRS and CDR2 is YFSETQ. V was cut by 3 bases and J by 0 bases, with 16 bases left in between. The CDR3 bases are TGCGCCAGCAGCTCCCCGACAGGAAAGAGCTCCTACGAGCAGTACTTC. Residues: CASSSPTGKSSYEQYF.